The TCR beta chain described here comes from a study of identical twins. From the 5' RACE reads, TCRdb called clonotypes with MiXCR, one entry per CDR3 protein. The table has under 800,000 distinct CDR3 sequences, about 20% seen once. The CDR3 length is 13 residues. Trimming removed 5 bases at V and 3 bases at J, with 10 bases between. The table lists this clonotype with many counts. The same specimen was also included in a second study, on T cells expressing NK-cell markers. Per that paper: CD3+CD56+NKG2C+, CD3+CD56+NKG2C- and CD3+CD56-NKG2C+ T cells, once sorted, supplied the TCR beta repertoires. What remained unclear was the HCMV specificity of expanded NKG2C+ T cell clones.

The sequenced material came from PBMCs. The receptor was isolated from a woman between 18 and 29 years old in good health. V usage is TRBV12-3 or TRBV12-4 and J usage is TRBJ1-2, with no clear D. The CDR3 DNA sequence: TGTGCCAGCAGTCTCTCTAGCTACTATGGCTACACCTTC. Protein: CASSLSSYYGYTF.